Only a few counts were recorded for the clone carrying this T cell receptor beta chain. The antigen remains unidentified. Germline assignment: CDR1 DFQATT and CDR2 SNEGSKA (reference sequence). V dropped 5 bases and J dropped 4 bases, with 20 bases sitting between them. The CDR3 is made up of 16 amino acids. The data derive from a study of T-cell reconstitution after alpha-beta-depleted transplantation in children. Unique molecular identifiers were used in preparing the TCRbeta library. TCRdb passed the PCR reads through MiXCR, listing each CDR3 protein once. The sample lists about 580,000 distinct CDR3 sequences, 23% seen once, with roughly 15% in the top ten. The study, taken as a whole, reports: Where some patients showed high TCRbeta diversity at day 60, it came from recipient T cells and thymic progenitors that had survived. A year post-transplant, T-cell counts and diversity derived mostly from newly produced T cells. After transplant, at about two months, alpha-beta T cells were reportedly derived from several hundred expanded graft clones.

This material consisted of PBMCs, mostly from graft donor cells, taken 360 days after TCRalphabeta/CD19-depleted stem cell transplant. The clonotype was recovered from a boy younger than two who had a stem cell transplant for acute myeloid leukemia, so the T cells may come from the graft donor. This chain links TRBV20-1 with TRBJ1-4; weak D call: TRBD1 (6 bases). DNA for the CDR3: TGCAGTGCTCTCAAGCCTCCCAGGGGAGTTAATGAAAAACTGTTTTTT. Protein: CSALKPPRGVNEKLFF.